The present TCR beta chain was sequenced within a study of glioma-infiltrating T cells. The iRepertoire nested amplicon-rescue multiplex PCR amplified TCR alpha and beta CDR3s from RNA. Each CDR3 protein is one row after TCRdb ran MiXCR on the multiplex PCR reads. The repertoire holds fewer than 250,000 distinct CDR3 sequences, 32% seen once, with roughly 21% in the top ten. In the case of this clonotype: What it binds is unknown.

The CDR3 has 15 residues. CDR1 SGHRS and CDR2 YFSETQ come from the germline V gene. Deletions cut 0 bases from V and 10 bases from J, with 17 bases between. Overall study results and limits: Gliomas, especially low-grade, showed above-expected tissue-blood divergence; non-neoplastic patients showed below. Only very few CDR3 sequences appeared in both tissue and blood.

Sequencing was done on a sample of glioma tissue, nonneoplastic brain tissue, or PBMCs (not recorded which). The chain recombines TRBV5-1 with TRBJ2-1, with D tentatively TRBD2 (5 bases). The clonotype originates from a human donor with low-grade glioma or glioblastoma, undergoing nonglioma brain surgery, or in good health (not recorded which). CDR3 region: CASSLGSVGMNEQFF. The CDR3 DNA is TGCGCCAGCAGCTTGGGTAGCGTCGGTATGAACGAGCAGTTCTTC.